This TCR beta chain comes out of a study of cytomegalovirus exposure and HLA in healthy donors. Study-level findings and limits: Common viral pathogens were later found to be apparently linked to several of the most significant clusters. HLA alleles showed associations with roughly 17,000 TCR beta sequences in a later analysis, at a 0.05 false discovery rate. Near-uniform donor sequencing depth was presumed by presence/absence analyses.

This CDR3 region has 14 residues. Looked up from germline, CDR1 is MDHEN and CDR2 is SYDVKM. V was clipped by 6 bases and J by 5 bases; unmatched bases: 9. 13 Jbeta primers and 60 Vbeta primers were used for the PCR. Here immunoSEQ multiplex PCR was the method, and the copy in TCRdb shows in-frame clones only, minus some. The data hold more than 100,000 clones, with around four fifths observed a single time. Regarding this clone: No antigen is known for it.

Donors had nominal health at sampling but likely had unrecorded immune exposures. This receptor was identified in a woman aged 35 to 49 in good health and CMV-seronegative. This chain links TRBV28 with TRBJ2-7, with 8 bases lining up with TRBD1. Sequenced material: PBMCs. The CDR3 DNA follows: TGTGCCAGCAGGCCTGGGACAGGTCTTGACGAGCAGTACTTC. Amino acids: CASRPGTGLDEQYF.